This TCR beta chain was identified in a study of CXCR3-negative and CXCR3-positive naive CD8 T cells. Study in general: Collectively, the libraries yielded 130 million or so TRB reads in total, at about 1.5 +/- 0.3 million per library.

cDNA libraries for TRB were generated by 5' RACE incorporating UMI labels. TCRdb re-called the 5' RACE reads and shows each CDR3 protein once, DNA omitted. The sample holds tens of thousands of distinct CDR3 sequences. With regard to this clonotype: Its matching antigen is unknown.

The CDR3 is 13 residues long. Germline loops: CDR1 LNHNV, CDR2 YYDKDF (reference sequence). Study outcomes and limitations: Naive cells that were CXCR3-positive had more hydrophobic TRB CDR3s (compared with CXCR3-negative naive cells).

V and J are TRBV15 and TRBJ2-7; TCRdb's D call, TRBD1, is unchecked because there is no DNA. The TCR comes from a human donor in good health. Some clones in this sample may be carry-over from other donors' samples. Sequencing input: naive CXCR3+ CD8+ T cells from blood. Subset in this sample: CD45RO-CCR7+CD27+CD95- naive CD8+ T cells expressing CXCR3 (TNR3+). The CDR3 is CATEDGARYEQYF. Variable domain in full (rest from reference TRBV15 and TRBJ2-7): DAMVIQNPRYQVTQFGKPVTLSCSQTLNHNVMYWYQQKSSQAPKLLFHYYDKDFNNEADTPDNFQSRRPNTSFCFLDIRSPGLGDTAMYLCATEDGARYEQYFGPGTRLTVT.